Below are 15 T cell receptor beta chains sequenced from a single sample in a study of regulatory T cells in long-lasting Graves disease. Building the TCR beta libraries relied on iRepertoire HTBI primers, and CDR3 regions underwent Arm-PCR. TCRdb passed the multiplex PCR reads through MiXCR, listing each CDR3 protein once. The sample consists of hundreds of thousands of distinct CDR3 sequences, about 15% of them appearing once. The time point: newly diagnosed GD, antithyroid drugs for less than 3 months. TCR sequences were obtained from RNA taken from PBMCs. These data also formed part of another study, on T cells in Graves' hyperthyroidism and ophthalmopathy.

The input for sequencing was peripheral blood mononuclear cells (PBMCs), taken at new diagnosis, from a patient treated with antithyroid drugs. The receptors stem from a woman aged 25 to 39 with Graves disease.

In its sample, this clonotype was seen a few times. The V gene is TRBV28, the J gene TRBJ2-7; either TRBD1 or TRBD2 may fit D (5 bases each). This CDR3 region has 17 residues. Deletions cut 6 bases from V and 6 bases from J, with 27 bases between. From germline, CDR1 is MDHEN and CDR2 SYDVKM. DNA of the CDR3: TGTGCCAGCAGAAACTCCGCTGCGGTCCCTGGGGGTCGCGAGCAGTACTTC. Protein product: CASRNSAAVPGGREQYF.

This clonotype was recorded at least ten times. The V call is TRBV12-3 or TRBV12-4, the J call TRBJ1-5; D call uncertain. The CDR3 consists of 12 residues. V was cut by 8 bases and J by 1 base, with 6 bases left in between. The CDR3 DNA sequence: TGTGCCAGCGGACCGAGCAATCAGCCCCAGCATTTT. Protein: CASGPSNQPQHF.

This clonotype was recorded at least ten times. CDR3 region: CASSRAPTVEAFF. CDR3 nucleotide sequence: TGTGCCAGCAGTCGGGCCCCCACGGTTGAAGCTTTCTTT. The J gene is TRBJ1-1, the V gene TRBV28; D call uncertain. Germline-derived CDR1 and CDR2 are MDHEN and SYDVKM. The CDR3 is 13 residues long. V was cut by 5 bases and J by 7 bases, with 14 bases left in between.

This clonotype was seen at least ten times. The DNA of the CDR3 is TGTGCCAGCAGCACCCTTGGGGGAAATCAGCCCCAGCATTTT. Protein sequence: CASSTLGGNQPQHF. J is TRBJ1-5 and V is TRBV7-9; maybe TRBD1 (5 bases). This CDR3 spans 14 amino acids. V was clipped by 5 bases and J by 4 bases, with 12 bases between them. The germline gives CDR1 SEHNR, CDR2 FQNEAQ (reference sequence).

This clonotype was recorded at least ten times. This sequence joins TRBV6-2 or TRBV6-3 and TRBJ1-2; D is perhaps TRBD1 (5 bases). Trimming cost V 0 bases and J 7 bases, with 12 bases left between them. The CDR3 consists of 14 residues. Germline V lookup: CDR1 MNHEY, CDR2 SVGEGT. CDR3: CASSYSAGQFGYTF. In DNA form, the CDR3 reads TGTGCCAGCAGTTACTCCGCAGGGCAGTTTGGCTACACCTTC.

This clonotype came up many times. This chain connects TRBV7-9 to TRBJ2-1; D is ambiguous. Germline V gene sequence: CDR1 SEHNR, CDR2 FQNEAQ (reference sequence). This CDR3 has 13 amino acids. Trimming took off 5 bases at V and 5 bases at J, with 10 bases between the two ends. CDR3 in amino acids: CASSIITHNEQFF. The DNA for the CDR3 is TGTGCCAGCAGCATCATCACGCACAATGAGCAGTTCTTC.

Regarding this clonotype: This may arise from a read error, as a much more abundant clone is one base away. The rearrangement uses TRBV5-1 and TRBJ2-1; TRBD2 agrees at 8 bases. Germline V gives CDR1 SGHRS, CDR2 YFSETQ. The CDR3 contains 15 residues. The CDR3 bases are TGCGCCAGCAGCTTGTGGACTAGCCGTTACAGTGAGCAGTTCTTC. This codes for CASSLWTSRYSEQFF. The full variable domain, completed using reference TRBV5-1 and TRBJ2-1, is KAGVTQTPRYLIKTRGQQVTLSCSPISGHRSVSWYQQTPGQGLQFLFEYFSETQRNKGNFPGRFSGRQFSNSRSEMNVSTLELGDSALYLCASSLWTSRYSEQFFGPGTRLTVL.

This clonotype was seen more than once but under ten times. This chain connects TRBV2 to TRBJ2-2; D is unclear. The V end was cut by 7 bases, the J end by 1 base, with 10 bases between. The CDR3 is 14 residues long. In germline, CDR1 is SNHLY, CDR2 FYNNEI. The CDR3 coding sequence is TGTGCCAGCATTGCCGGAAGGAACACCGGGGAGCTGTTTTTT. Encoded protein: CASIAGRNTGELFF.

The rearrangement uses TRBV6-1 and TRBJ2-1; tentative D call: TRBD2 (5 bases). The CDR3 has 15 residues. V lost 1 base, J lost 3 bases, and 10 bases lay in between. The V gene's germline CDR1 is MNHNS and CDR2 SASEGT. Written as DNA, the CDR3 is TGTGCCAGCAGTGAAGAGCGGAGATACTACAATGAGCAGTTCTTC. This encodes CASSEERRYYNEQFF.

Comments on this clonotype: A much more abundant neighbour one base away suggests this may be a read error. The CDR3 region has the DNA TGTGCCAGCAGTTTATGGGAAAGGATCCAGTATGACTACACCTTC. Protein product: CASSLWERIQYDYTF. V and J are TRBV28 and TRBJ1-2; D gene unclear. The length of the CDR3 is 15 residues. The germline V gene has CDR1 MDHEN and CDR2 SYDVKM.

The CDR3 DNA reads TGTGCCAGCAGCTTAACGGCTAGCGGCGAGCAGTACTTC. As protein: CASSLTASGEQYF. V is TRBV7-3 and J is TRBJ2-7; 7 nucleotides agree with TRBD2. With V trimmed by 0 bases and J by 6 bases, 2 bases remained unmatched. This CDR3 is built from 13 residues. CDR1 and CDR2 (germline): SGHTA, FQGTGA.

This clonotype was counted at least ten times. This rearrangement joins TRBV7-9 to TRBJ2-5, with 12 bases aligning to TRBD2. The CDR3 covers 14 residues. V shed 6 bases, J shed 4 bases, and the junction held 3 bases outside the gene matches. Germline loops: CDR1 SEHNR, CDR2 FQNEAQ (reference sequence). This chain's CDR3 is CASRKLAGGETQYF. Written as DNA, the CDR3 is TGTGCCAGCAGGAAACTAGCGGGAGGAGAGACCCAGTACTTC.

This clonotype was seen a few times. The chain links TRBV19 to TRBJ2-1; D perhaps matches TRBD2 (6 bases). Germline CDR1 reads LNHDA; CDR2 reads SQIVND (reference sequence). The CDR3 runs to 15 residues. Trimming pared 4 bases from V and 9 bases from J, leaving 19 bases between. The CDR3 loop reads CASSTLAVRDSEQFF. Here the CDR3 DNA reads TGTGCCAGTAGTACCTTAGCGGTCCGGGATAGTGAGCAGTTCTTC.

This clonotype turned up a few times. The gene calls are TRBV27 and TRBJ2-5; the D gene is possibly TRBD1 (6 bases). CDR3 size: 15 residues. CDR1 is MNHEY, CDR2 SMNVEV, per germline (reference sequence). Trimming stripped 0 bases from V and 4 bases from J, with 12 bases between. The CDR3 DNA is TGTGCCAGCAGTTTATCCTGGACAGCACCAGAGACCCAGTACTTC. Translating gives CASSLSWTAPETQYF.

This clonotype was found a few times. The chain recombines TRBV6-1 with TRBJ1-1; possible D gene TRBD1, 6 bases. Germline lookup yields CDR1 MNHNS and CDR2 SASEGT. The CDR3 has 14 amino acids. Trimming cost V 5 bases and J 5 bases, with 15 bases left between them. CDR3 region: CASSIYREDTEAFF. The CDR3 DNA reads TGTGCCAGCAGTATATACAGGGAGGATACTGAAGCTTTCTTT.